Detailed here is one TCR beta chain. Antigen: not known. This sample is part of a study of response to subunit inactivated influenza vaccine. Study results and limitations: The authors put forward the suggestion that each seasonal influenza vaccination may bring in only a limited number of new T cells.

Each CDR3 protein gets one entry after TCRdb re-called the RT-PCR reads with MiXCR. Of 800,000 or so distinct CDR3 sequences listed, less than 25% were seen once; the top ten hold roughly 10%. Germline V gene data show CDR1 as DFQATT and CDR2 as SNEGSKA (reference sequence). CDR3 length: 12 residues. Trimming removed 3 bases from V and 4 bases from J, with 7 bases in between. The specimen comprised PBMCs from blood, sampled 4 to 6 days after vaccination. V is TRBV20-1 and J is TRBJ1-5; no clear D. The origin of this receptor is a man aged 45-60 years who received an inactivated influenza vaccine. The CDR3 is CSASWVNQPQHF. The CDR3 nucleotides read TGCAGTGCTAGTTGGGTTAATCAGCCCCAGCATTTT.